The 10 T cell receptor beta chains listed next were all sequenced from one sample in a study of blood T cell repertoires in COVID-19. Here immunoSEQ multiplex PCR was the method, and the copy in TCRdb shows in-frame clones only, minus some. The repertoire holds about 400,000 clones, with roughly 87% as singletons. Sequencing was done on a sample of PBMCs or T cells enriched from blood (not recorded which). Every receptor here comes from a woman in her thirties or forties with acute COVID-19.

The genes are TRBV19 and TRBJ2-7; 10 positions agree with TRBD2. CDR3 length: 14 residues. CDR1 is LNHDA, CDR2 SQIVND, per germline (reference sequence). Trimming at V came to 5 bases and at J to 3 bases, leaving 4 bases not matched to a gene. In nucleotides, the CDR3 is TGTGCCAGTAGTTCTAGCGGGGGATTCTACGAGCAGTACTTC. It is translated as CASSSSGGFYEQYF.

The V call is TRBV30, the J call TRBJ2-7, with 7 bases aligning to TRBD2. Germline CDR1 is GTSNPN and CDR2 is SVGIG (reference sequence). This CDR3 comprises 16 residues. V trimming: 0 bases; J trimming: 0 bases; junction bases outside the gene matches: 8. This CDR3 reads CAWSVRRLAASYEQYF. The CDR3 DNA sequence: TGTGCCTGGAGTGTACGGCGCCTAGCGGCCTCCTACGAGCAGTACTTC.

This clone has just one count. This chain links TRBV19 with TRBJ1-2; TRBD1 aligns across 8 bases. This CDR3 spans 15 amino acids. V dropped 4 bases and J dropped 0; count of bases not matched to a gene: 4. Per the germline V gene, CDR1 is LNHDA and CDR2 is SQIVND (reference sequence). As DNA, the CDR3 is TGTGCCAGTAGTACCGGGACAGGAACTAACTATGGCTACACCTTC. Residues: CASSTGTGTNYGYTF.

The genes are TRBV7-9 and TRBJ2-7; 10 bases are shared with TRBD1. The germline gives CDR1 SEHNR, CDR2 FQNEAQ (reference sequence). This CDR3 has 16 amino acids. The J segment lost 6 bases and the V segment lost 5 bases, leaving 13 bases of the junction unmatched. Written as DNA, the CDR3 is TGTGCCAGCAGCCTTTACCCGGGACAGGGGACCCCCGAGCAGTACTTC. This encodes CASSLYPGQGTPEQYF.

The rearrangement uses TRBV18 and TRBJ1-2, with 12 bases matching TRBD1. This CDR3 spans 16 amino acids. V lost 6 bases and J lost 8; bases outside the gene matches: 13. Per germline, CDR1 KGHSH and CDR2 LQKENI. CDR3 sequence: CASSPQVGQGASGYTF. The CDR3 region has the DNA TGTGCCAGCTCTCCCCAAGTGGGACAGGGGGCGTCGGGCTACACCTTC.

In its sample, this clone was seen many times. This sequence joins TRBV19 and TRBJ2-5, with D possibly matching TRBD2 (6 bases). Deletions cut 3 bases from V and 2 bases from J, with 10 bases between. The V gene's germline CDR1 is LNHDA and CDR2 SQIVND (reference sequence). The CDR3 spans 14 residues. CDR3 nucleotide sequence: TGTGCCAGTAGTATCCGGGAGCTACAAGAGACCCAGTACTTC. Its protein is CASSIRELQETQYF.

This clone was observed once. One end of the junction is discordant with germline, which a read error may explain. The chain couples TRBV30 to TRBJ2-7; D is uncertain. Germline CDR1 is GTSNPN and CDR2 is SVGIG (reference sequence). This CDR3 region has 10 residues. In DNA form, the CDR3 reads TGTGCCTGGAGTGTAGAGGATGTGGTATTC. Translation gives CAWSVEDVVF.

CDR3 sequence reads: CASSPGDSLINYGYTF. For the CDR3, the DNA is TGCGCCAGCAGCCCCGGGGACAGCCTTATTAACTATGGCTACACCTTC. J is TRBJ1-2 and V is TRBV5-1; 7 bases align to TRBD1. V gave up 4 bases and J gave up 1 base; unmatched junction bases: 10. This CDR3 is built from 16 residues. CDR1 and CDR2 from the germline V gene are SGHRS and YFSETQ.

This clone is a singleton in its sample. This chain links TRBV5-8 with TRBJ2-1, with 8 bases lining up with TRBD2. The CDR3 contains 16 residues. Germline loops: CDR1 SGHTS, CDR2 YDEGEE. After removal of 1 base from V and 2 bases from J, the junction contained 5 bases not matched to a gene. CDR3 sequence (DNA): TGTGCCAGCAGCTTGTGGACGGGGGGGCCCTACAATGAGCAGTTCTTC. The encoded protein is CASSLWTGGPYNEQFF.

This chain links TRBV29-1 with TRBJ2-7, with 7 bases fitting TRBD1. After removal of 6 bases from V and 3 bases from J, the junction contained 8 bases not matched to a gene. There are 13 residues in the CDR3. Germline V gene sequence: CDR1 SQVTM, CDR2 ANQGSEA. As DNA, the CDR3 is TGCAGCGTCATAGGGGGACAGCTCTACGAGCAGTACTTC. It is translated as CSVIGGQLYEQYF.